This T cell receptor beta chain was recovered during a study of T cells in Graves' hyperthyroidism and ophthalmopathy. Study findings and constraints: Within blood appeared most thyroid clonotypes that had expanded above 0.001. From stable hyperthyroidism, ophthalmopathy was separated by a 13 V-J model. Before onset, by a median of around 6.1 months, the model predicted ophthalmopathy.

As concerns this clonotype: Its cognate antigen is unknown.

The CDR3 runs 12 residues. Germline CDR1 and CDR2: SQVTM and ANQGSEA. The V end was cut by 7 bases, the J end by 9 bases, with 16 bases between. Diagnosing involved the use of clinical symptoms, serum thyroxine and TRAb, thyroid ultrasound and orbital computed tomography. RNA transcripts served as the template for amplifying TCR beta CDR3 regions. The HTBI primer set drove a first-round RT-PCR of the TCR CDR3. MiXCR was run by TCRdb on the multiplex PCR reads, yielding one entry per CDR3 protein. The data show 500,000 to 650,000 distinct CDR3 sequences, around 50% seen once. Sequencing was performed on peripheral blood or thyroid tissue (not recorded which). The sequence derives from an adult woman with Graves' disease, either hyperthyroidism or ophthalmopathy (not recorded which). V is TRBV29-1 and J is TRBJ1-3; tentatively, D is TRBD1 (6 bases). CDR3 nucleotide sequence: TGCAGCGCACAGGGTCTACGAAGCACCATATATTTT. It codes for CSAQGLRSTIYF.